The 8 T cell receptor beta chains given below trace back to one sample, sequenced in a study of T-cell memory formation after mild COVID-19. One entry per CDR3 protein results from TCRdb running MiXCR on the 5' RACE reads. The data hold approximately 300,000 distinct CDR3 sequences, with over 7% observed a single time. The source material was PBMCs or a T cell subset sorted from them (not recorded which). These receptors were collected from a man in his late teens or twenties who had mild COVID-19 (a few samples of this study predate the infection). Cell type and time point are not known.

This clonotype came up a few times. The rearrangement joins TRBV7-2 to TRBJ2-7, with 9 nucleotides matching TRBD1. This CDR3 spans 15 amino acids. V shed 0 bases, J shed 2 bases, and the junction held 2 bases outside the gene matches. Germline values: CDR1 SGHTA, CDR2 FQGNSA. This chain's CDR3 is CASSLAGTGTYEQYF. DNA for the CDR3: TGTGCCAGCAGCTTAGCGGGGACAGGGACCTACGAGCAGTACTTC.

The rearrangement uses TRBV20-1 and TRBJ1-6; D gene ambiguous. The CDR3 runs 12 residues. The V gene's germline CDR1 is DFQATT and CDR2 SNEGSKA (reference sequence). V was clipped by 6 bases and J by 3 bases, with 6 bases between them. CDR3 protein: CSAGFYNSPLHF. The CDR3 region has the DNA TGCAGTGCAGGGTTCTATAATTCACCCCTCCACTTT.

This clonotype was picked up a small number of times. This rearrangement joins TRBV7-2 to TRBJ2-2; D not resolved. Germline loops: CDR1 SGHTA, CDR2 FQGNSA. This CDR3 region has 14 residues. Trimming shortened V by 1 base and J by 7 bases, and 10 bases separated the two germline ends. This chain's CDR3 is CASSLGSGLGELFF. CDR3 coding DNA: TGTGCCAGCAGCTTAGGCTCGGGCCTCGGGGAGCTGTTTTTT.

In this sample, this clonotype turned up a few times. The chain couples TRBV3-1 to TRBJ2-7; 8 bases line up with TRBD1. CDR3 length equals 14 residues. Germline trimming cut 2 bases from V and 7 bases from J; bases unmatched to any gene: 7. Germline CDR1 LGHDT, CDR2 YNNKEL (reference sequence). The CDR3 sequence is CASSQNGQGGEQYF. The CDR3 nucleotides read TGTGCCAGCAGCCAAAACGGACAGGGAGGAGAGCAGTACTTC.

This clonotype was counted at least ten times. This chain uses TRBV7-2 with TRBJ2-1; TRBD2 might be the D (5 bases). Per the germline V gene, CDR1 is SGHTA and CDR2 is FQGNSA. Trimming stripped 2 bases from V and 3 bases from J, with 11 bases between. This CDR3 has 15 amino acids. CDR3 region: CASSLRAAVYNEQFF. The CDR3 region has the DNA TGTGCCAGCAGCTTAAGAGCGGCGGTCTACAATGAGCAGTTCTTC. Supplemented by reference TRBV7-2 and TRBJ2-1, the full variable domain reads GAGVSQSPSNKVTEKGKDVELRCDPISGHTALYWYRQSLGQGLEFLIYFQGNSAPDKSGLPSDRFSAERTGGSVSTLTIQRTQQEDSAVYLCASSLRAAVYNEQFFGPGTRLTVL.

This clonotype has a count of ten or more. The rearrangement uses TRBV5-1 and TRBJ2-1; D is uncertain. The CDR3 is 15 residues long. Germline CDR1 SGHRS, CDR2 YFSETQ. Deletions cut 9 bases from V and 1 base from J, with 17 bases between. DNA of the CDR3: TGCGCCACCCTGAGGCAGGCTCTATCCTACAATGAGCAGTTCTTC. It translates to CATLRQALSYNEQFF.

This clonotype was counted between two and nine times. V and J are TRBV4-3 and TRBJ1-6; no definite D call. Germline assignment: CDR1 LGHNA and CDR2 YSLEER. This CDR3 is 15 amino acids long. Trimming stripped 1 base from V and 10 bases from J, with 14 bases between. CDR3 DNA: TGCGCCAGCAGCCAAGTAGGAGGTGGCACATCACCCCTCCACTTT. It yields the protein CASSQVGGGTSPLHF.

The chain uses TRBV7-9 and TRBJ2-7, with D perhaps matching TRBD1 (6 bases). CDR1 is SEHNR, CDR2 FQNEAQ, per germline (reference sequence). Trimming took 5 bases from V and 0 from J, leaving 14 bases between them. The CDR3 is 15 amino acids. CDR3 loop: CASSPRVGASYEQYF. CDR3 in DNA: TGTGCCAGCAGCCCTCGTGTGGGGGCCTCCTACGAGCAGTACTTC.